The 28 T cell receptor beta chains listed next were all sequenced from one sample in a study of molecular identifiers for immune sequencing clone quantification. TCRdb passed the PCR reads through MiXCR, listing each CDR3 protein once. The repertoire includes about 510,000 distinct CDR3 sequences, 25% of them detected once, and around 0.79% sits in the top ten. What was sequenced was naive CD8+ T cells from blood, with Jurkat cell RNA spiked in. Regarding subset: FACS-sorted CD8+CD4-CCR7+CD45RA+ naive T cells. These receptor sequences come from a human donor in good health. Some libraries in this study had Jurkat cell RNA spiked in.

Worth noting for this clonotype: This may stem from a read error, because a much larger clone lies one nucleotide away. The gene calls are TRBV5-3 and TRBJ2-7; D gene uncertain. TRBV5-3 belongs to the ORF category, with a function that is uncertain. CDR3 length: 13 residues. CDR3 amino acids: CASSLDASYGQYF. CDR3 nucleotides: TGCGCCAGCAGCTTGGACGCCTCCTACGGGCAGTACTTC.

This clonotype was counted a few times. V usage is TRBV7-9 and J usage is TRBJ2-7, with TRBD1 identical over 8 bases. After removal of 2 bases from V and 0 bases from J, the junction contained 6 bases not matched to a gene. The CDR3 is 16 amino acids. From germline, CDR1 is SEHNR and CDR2 FQNEAQ (reference sequence). CDR3: CASSLRAGGYSYEQYF. CDR3 in DNA: TGTGCCAGCAGCTTAAGGGCAGGGGGCTACTCCTACGAGCAGTACTTC.

J is TRBJ2-7 and V is TRBV4-3; 11 bases map to TRBD2. This CDR3 has 17 amino acids. The junction had 8 bases not matched to a gene; V was cut back by 4 bases and J by 0 bases. The germline gives CDR1 LGHNA, CDR2 YSLEER. The CDR3 loop is CASSLDLAGGSSYEQYF. The CDR3 DNA sequence: TGCGCCAGCAGCCTGGACCTAGCGGGGGGCAGCTCCTACGAGCAGTACTTC.

This clonotype has at least ten counts. One junction end does not reproduce the germline sequence, and a read error may be involved. This chain links TRBV5-1 with TRBJ1-1; D gene unclear. Germline loops: CDR1 SGHRS, CDR2 YFSETQ. CDR3 length: 13 residues. This CDR3 is CASSLTGFTEAFF. Written as DNA, the CDR3 is TGTGCCAGCAGCTTAACTGGGTTCACTGAAGCTTTCTTT.

This clonotype showed up just a few times. The V gene is TRBV28, the J gene TRBJ2-2; D is ambiguous. CDR1 and CDR2 (germline): MDHEN, SYDVKM. The V end lost 5 bases, the J end lost 6 bases, and 7 bases lay between the germline ends. The CDR3 spans 12 residues. CDR3 bases: TGTGCCAGCAGTCCATTTCCCGGGGAGCTGTTTTTT. Encoded protein: CASSPFPGELFF. The full variable domain, in which reference TRBV28 and TRBJ2-2 provide the parts outside the CDR3, is DVKVTQSSRYLVKRTGEKVFLECVQDMDHENMFWYRQDPGLGLRLIYFSYDVKMKEKGDIPEGYSVSREKKERFSLILESASTNQTSMYLCASSPFPGELFFGEGSRLTVL.

This clonotype was recorded many times. The gene calls are TRBV9 and TRBJ1-5, with D possibly TRBD1 on 5 matching bases. CDR3 length equals 14 residues. Trimming removed 0 bases at V and 2 bases at J, with 6 bases between. CDR1 and CDR2 from the germline V gene are SGDLS and YYNGEE. The CDR3 here is CASSVEGGNQPQHF. The CDR3 DNA sequence: TGTGCCAGCAGCGTAGAAGGGGGCAATCAGCCCCAGCATTTT.

Regarding this clonotype: A much larger clone differs by one base, so this may be a read error. The gene calls are TRBV27 and TRBJ2-3, with D possibly TRBD2 on 6 matching bases. V lost 8 bases to trimming and J lost 1 base, with 22 bases between them. This CDR3 spans 17 amino acids. Germline CDR1 reads MNHEY; CDR2 reads SMNVEV (reference sequence). Written as DNA, the CDR3 is TGTGCCAGCGGTTCCCTCGGGGGTAGCATAGGCACAGATACGCAGTATTTT. It translates to CASGSLGGSIGTDTQYF.

This chain links TRBV11-1 with TRBJ2-5; D is undetermined. Trimming shortened V by 5 bases and J by 5 bases, and 9 bases separated the two germline ends. CDR3 size: 12 residues. In germline, CDR1 is SGHAT, CDR2 FQDESV (reference sequence). CDR3 nucleotides: TGTGCCAGCAGCCCGACCATGGAGACCCAGTACTTC. Encoded protein: CASSPTMETQYF. Supplemented by reference TRBV11-1 and TRBJ2-5, the full variable domain reads EAEVAQSPRYKITEKSQAVAFWCDPISGHATLYWYRQILGQGPELLVQFQDESVVDDSQLPKDRFSAERLKGVDSTLKIQPAELGDSAMYLCASSPTMETQYFGPGTRLLVL.

On this clonotype: A much larger clonotype is one base distant, so this may be a read error. This chain uses TRBV25-1 with TRBJ2-1, with D unresolved. This CDR3 contains 18 residues. Deletions cut 4 bases from V and 0 bases from J, with 19 bases between. Looked up from germline, CDR1 is MGHDK and CDR2 is SYGVNS. CDR3 in DNA: TGTGCCAGCAGTGTTCGACATGTCCGGTACAGCTCCTACAATGAGCAGTTCTTC. It yields the protein CASSVRHVRYSSYNEQFF. The full variable domain, rest sourced from reference TRBV25-1 and TRBJ2-1, is EADIYQTPRYLVIGTGKKITLECSQTMGHDKMYWYQQDPGMELHLIHYSYGVNSTEKGDLSSESTVSRIRTEHFPLTLESARPSHTSQYLCASSVRHVRYSSYNEQFFGPGTRLTVL.

In DNA form, the CDR3 reads TGTGCCACCAGCACGGGACAGGGGTCATGGCCCCAGCATTTT. Its translation is CATSTGQGSWPQHF. The chain uses TRBV15 and TRBJ1-5, with 10 nucleotides matching TRBD1. J was trimmed by 9 bases and V by 4 bases; bases with no gene match: 6. Germline CDR1 is LNHNV and CDR2 is YYDKDF (reference sequence). This CDR3 contains 14 residues.

The chain carries TRBV4-3 and TRBJ2-1, with 7 bases aligning to TRBD1. Germline CDR1 LGHNA, CDR2 YSLEER. The V gene end was trimmed by 0 bases and the J gene end by 6 bases; junction bases not matched to a gene: 8. The CDR3 is 16 residues long. This CDR3 reads CASSQDLGAGGNEQFF. CDR3 sequence (DNA): TGCGCCAGCAGCCAAGATCTAGGGGCAGGGGGCAATGAGCAGTTCTTC.

Ten or more counts support this clonotype. The V gene is TRBV12-3 or TRBV12-4, the J gene TRBJ1-6; D is ambiguous. CDR3 length: 16 amino acids. The ends were cut back, 5 bases at V and 4 bases at J, with 15 bases in the middle. The CDR3 bases are TGTGCCAGCAGTGACACCTTGGTCCCATATAATTCACCCCTCCACTTT. Amino acids: CASSDTLVPYNSPLHF.

Notes on this clonotype: One end of the junction fails to match germline, which may point to a read error. V gene TRBV6-6 combines with J gene TRBJ2-1; 10 positions match TRBD1. Per germline, CDR1 MNHNY and CDR2 SVGAGI (reference sequence). The CDR3 is 16 amino acids. This CDR3 is CASRIPGTGVYNEQLF. CDR3 coding DNA: TGTGCCAGCAGGATCCCCGGGACAGGGGTATACAATGAGCAGCTCTTC.

This clonotype came up a few times. J is TRBJ2-3 and V is TRBV19; D could derive from TRBD1 or TRBD2 (6 bases each). V was shortened by 5 bases and J by 7 bases, with 22 bases between the two germline ends. CDR1 is LNHDA, CDR2 SQIVND, per germline (reference sequence). This CDR3 comprises 16 residues. CDR3 nucleotide sequence: TGTGCCAGTAGTCCGATCGGGGGCCCGACAGTGTATACGCAGTATTTT. Amino acids: CASSPIGGPTVYTQYF.

This rearrangement joins TRBV19 to TRBJ2-4, with D tentatively TRBD1 or TRBD2 (5 bases each). This CDR3 is 15 amino acids long. The V end lost 3 bases, the J end lost 9 bases, and 18 bases lay between the germline ends. Germline V gives CDR1 LNHDA, CDR2 SQIVND (reference sequence). The CDR3 bases are TGTGCCAGTAGTATGGGCGTCTCGGGGCTCGGCATTCAGTACTTC. Its translation: CASSMGVSGLGIQYF.

This clonotype has at least ten counts. The chain couples TRBV6-2 or TRBV6-3 to TRBJ2-7; D possibly corresponds to TRBD1 (6 bases). Looked up from germline, CDR1 is MNHEY and CDR2 is SVGEGT. The V gene lost 2 bases and the J gene lost 4 bases, with 12 bases spanning the gap. The CDR3 has 14 residues. The CDR3 sequence is CASSYAQGGYEQYF. The CDR3 nucleotides read TGTGCCAGCAGTTACGCACAGGGCGGGTACGAGCAGTACTTC.

Note on this clonotype: A much bigger clone sits one base away, suggesting this may be a read error. The chain carries TRBV4-3 and TRBJ2-2; TRBD2 agrees at 12 bases. Germline loops: CDR1 LGHNA, CDR2 YSLEER. The CDR3 has 17 residues. CDR3 nucleotide sequence: TGCGCCAGCGGCCAACAACTAGCGGGGGGATACACCGGGGAGCTGTTTTTT. Amino acids: CASGQQLAGGYTGELFF.

The genes are TRBV4-1 and TRBJ2-1; the D gene is possibly TRBD1 (6 bases). Per germline, CDR1 MGHRA and CDR2 YSYEKL. The CDR3 runs 16 residues. Trimming took 3 bases from V and 5 from J, leaving 17 bases between them. CDR3 region: CASSQYSGTKNNEQFF. The CDR3 DNA reads TGCGCCAGCAGCCAGTACTCCGGGACAAAGAACAATGAGCAGTTCTTC.

The rearrangement joins TRBV27 to TRBJ2-7; D is possibly TRBD1 (7 bases). CDR1 is MNHEY and CDR2 is SMNVEV in the germline V gene (reference sequence). This CDR3 spans 15 amino acids. Trimming stripped 5 bases from V and 2 bases from J, with 16 bases between. The CDR3 loop reads CASSPRGVWPYEQYF. The CDR3 bases are TGTGCCAGCAGTCCCAGGGGGGTTTGGCCCTACGAGCAGTACTTC.

The chain uses TRBV30 and TRBJ2-7; D is perhaps TRBD1 (6 bases). CDR1 and CDR2 (germline): GTSNPN, SVGIG (reference sequence). The CDR3 length is 14 residues. V lost 3 bases and J 2 bases, leaving 14 bases between the germline ends. The CDR3 DNA follows: TGTGCCTGGAGAGGGGGTGACAGAACCTACGAGCAGTACTTC. Translation gives CAWRGGDRTYEQYF.

In the case of this clonotype: One base away lies a much larger clone, so this may be a sequencing read error. J is TRBJ2-3 and V is TRBV6-5; D remains unclear. The length of the CDR3 is 17 residues. CDR1 and CDR2 (germline): MNHEY, SVGAGI. CDR3 nucleotides: TGTGCCAGCAGTTACTCCCCCGGGCAGGATCACACAGATACGCGGTATTTT. It translates to CASSYSPGQDHTDTRYF.

J is TRBJ2-7 and V is TRBV14; the D gene is possibly TRBD1 (5 bases). With 5 bases removed from V and 0 bases from J, the gap between germline ends came to 11 bases. CDR3 size: 14 residues. The V gene's germline CDR1 is SGHDN and CDR2 FVKESK. In DNA, the CDR3 is TGTGCCAGCAGCTATCGGCAGGGCTCCTACGAGCAGTACTTC. It is translated as CASSYRQGSYEQYF.

This clonotype was counted between two and nine times. V and J are TRBV13 and TRBJ2-1; perhaps TRBD1 as D (5 bases). The CDR3 has 12 residues. The germline V gene encodes CDR1 PRHDT and CDR2 FYEKMQ (reference sequence). The germline V and J ends were trimmed by 4 bases and 7 bases, with 8 bases remaining between them. The DNA for the CDR3 is TGTGCCAGCAGCTGGACACGGAATGAGCAGTTCTTC. Its translation: CASSWTRNEQFF. Together with reference TRBV13 and TRBJ2-1, the CDR3 gives the full variable domain: AAGVIQSPRHLIKEKRETATLKCYPIPRHDTVYWYQQGPGQDPQFLISFYEKMQSDKGSIPDRFSAQQFSDYHSELNMSSLELGDSALYFCASSWTRNEQFFGPGTRLTVL.

The V call is TRBV20-1, the J call TRBJ2-7; D uncertain. Germline CDR1 is DFQATT and CDR2 is SNEGSKA (reference sequence). Between the trimmed V and J ends, which lost 2 bases and 2 bases, there was a span of 13 bases. There are 14 residues in the CDR3. The CDR3 region is CSARPPQAAYEQYF. In nucleotides, the CDR3 is TGCAGTGCTAGACCCCCCCAGGCAGCCTACGAGCAGTACTTC.

This chain joins TRBV14 and TRBJ2-7; maybe TRBD1 (5 bases). V dropped 0 bases and J dropped 4 bases, with 10 bases sitting between them. Germline values: CDR1 SGHDN, CDR2 FVKESK. This CDR3 region has 14 residues. CDR3 sequence: CASSQEIGEYEQYF. The CDR3 nucleotides read TGTGCCAGCAGCCAAGAAATAGGGGAATACGAGCAGTACTTC.

The chain employs TRBV7-9 and TRBJ2-7, with D possibly matching TRBD1 (5 bases). Per germline, CDR1 SEHNR and CDR2 FQNEAQ (reference sequence). V lost 5 bases, J lost 3 bases, and 11 bases lay in between. The CDR3 spans 13 residues. The CDR3 DNA sequence: TGTGCCAGCAGCGGAACGACAGTCTACGAGCAGTACTTC. Translated, it gives CASSGTTVYEQYF.

The V call is TRBV12-3 or TRBV12-4, the J call TRBJ2-3; D could derive from TRBD1 or TRBD2 (7 bases each). The CDR3 extends over 17 amino acids. The V end lost 5 bases, the J end lost 5 bases, and 23 bases lay between the germline ends. CDR3 bases: TGTGCCAGCAGTGCCCAGGGGGGGATCGGGACTGGAGATACGCAGTATTTT. Amino acids: CASSAQGGIGTGDTQYF.

Regarding this clonotype: A much more abundant neighbour one base away suggests this may be a read error. The chain has TRBV28 and TRBJ2-7, with TRBD1 matching 9 bases. This CDR3 is 16 amino acids long. Germline V lookup: CDR1 MDHEN, CDR2 SYDVKM. CDR3 loop: CASGLLTGGPTYEQYF. The CDR3 nucleotides are TGTGCCAGCGGTTTATTGACAGGGGGTCCGACCTACGAGCAGTACTTC.